The 17 T cell receptor beta chains in this list originate from one sample, sequenced in a study of blood T cell repertoires in COVID-19. Data came from immunoSEQ multiplex PCR; TCRdb stores just in-frame clones and leaves some out. The sample comprises about 260,000 clones, around 86% of which are singletons, and roughly 14% rests with the top ten. The sample comprised peripheral blood. The receptors were sampled from a human donor in a cohort sampled during active COVID-19.

V and J are TRBV6-2 or TRBV6-3 and TRBJ2-1; the D gene is possibly TRBD2 (6 bases). The V end lost 4 bases, the J end lost 10 bases, and 17 bases lay between the germline ends. CDR3 length: 14 residues. Per germline, CDR1 MNHEY and CDR2 SVGEGT. This CDR3 is CASSFSGGPREQFF. CDR3 DNA: TGTGCCAGCAGTTTTAGCGGAGGGCCAAGAGAGCAGTTCTTC.

J is TRBJ2-7 and V is TRBV5-1, with TRBD2 identical over 9 bases. From germline, CDR1 is SGHRS and CDR2 YFSETQ. The CDR3 spans 16 residues. The V gene end was trimmed by 0 bases and the J gene end by 2 bases; junction bases not matched to a gene: 6. The CDR3 DNA reads as TGCGCCAGCAGCTTGGGTCCTAGCGGGACCACCTACGAGCAGTACTTC. This gives the protein CASSLGPSGTTYEQYF. The complete variable domain, with remaining parts taken from reference TRBV5-1 and TRBJ2-7, reads KAGVTQTPRYLIKTRGQQVTLSCSPISGHRSVSWYQQTPGQGLQFLFEYFSETQRNKGNFPGRFSGRQFSNSRSEMNVSTLELGDSALYLCASSLGPSGTTYEQYFGPGTRLTVT.

The chain has TRBV3-1 (or the pseudogene TRBV3-2) and TRBJ2-7; D perhaps matches TRBD2 (7 bases). The CDR3 length is 14 residues. V lost 2 bases and J 3 bases, leaving 11 bases between the germline ends. CDR1 LGHDT and CDR2 YNNKEL come from the germline V gene (reference sequence). The CDR3, as DNA: TGTGCCAGCAGCCAAAAGGGGGGGGGCTACGAGCAGTACTTC. Amino acids: CASSQKGGGYEQYF.

The chain recombines TRBV6-5 with TRBJ1-6; no clear D. The CDR3 sequence is 12 residues long. Looked up from germline, CDR1 is MNHEY and CDR2 is SVGAGI. Trimming took off 6 bases at V and 14 bases at J, with 14 bases between the two ends. CDR3: CASRTLGGTLHF. The CDR3 DNA is TGTGCCAGCAGAACATTGGGCGGGACCCTCCACTTT.

The CDR3 nucleotides read TGTGCCATCAGTGGGGGACAGGCTAGATCTTCCTCTGGAAACACCATATATTTT. Encoded protein: CAISGGQARSSSGNTIYF. The chain couples TRBV10-3 to TRBJ1-3; 8 nucleotides match TRBD1. Per the germline V gene, CDR1 is ENHRY and CDR2 is SYGVKD. V was pared by 4 bases and J by 0 bases, with 11 bases of the junction left unmatched. The CDR3 runs to 18 residues.

The chain couples TRBV4-2 to TRBJ2-7; possible D gene TRBD2, 5 bases. Germline V gene sequence: CDR1 LGHNA, CDR2 YNFKEQ. The germline V and J ends were trimmed by 1 base and 3 bases, with 10 bases remaining between them. This CDR3 region has 14 residues. Here the CDR3 reads CASSQGFSDYEQYF. CDR3 nucleotide sequence: TGTGCCAGCAGCCAAGGATTTAGCGACTACGAGCAGTACTTC.

The rearrangement joins TRBV5-1 to TRBJ2-1; TRBD2 agrees at 10 bases. J lost 3 bases, V lost 3 bases, and 3 bases had no gene match. The CDR3 runs to 15 residues. Germline V CDR1 and CDR2: SGHRS, YFSETQ. CDR3 loop: CASSYLAGDYNEQFF. The DNA of the CDR3 is TGCGCCAGCAGCTATCTAGCGGGAGACTACAATGAGCAGTTCTTC.

The gene calls are TRBV15 and TRBJ2-2; 11 bases agree with TRBD1. Trimming cost V 8 bases and J 2 bases; bases outside gene matches: 22. The CDR3 covers 21 residues. From germline, CDR1 is LNHNV and CDR2 YYDKDF (reference sequence). The CDR3 DNA is TGTGCCACCCGTGGGGACAGGGGGGCCCTAACCCTACTGATCAACACCGGGGAGCTGTTTTTT. This encodes CATRGDRGALTLLINTGELFF. Using reference TRBV15 and TRBJ2-2 for the parts outside the CDR3, the full variable domain is DAMVIQNPRYQVTQFGKPVTLSCSQTLNHNVMYWYQQKSSQAPKLLFHYYDKDFNNEADTPDNFQSRRPNTSFCFLDIRSPGLGDTAMYLCATRGDRGALTLLINTGELFFGEGSRLTVL.

The chain is built from TRBV7-2 and TRBJ2-5, with a tentative D call TRBD2 (5 bases). The CDR3 is 13 amino acids. Per the germline V gene, CDR1 is SGHTA and CDR2 is FQGNSA. Trimming removed 5 bases at V and 4 bases at J, with 11 bases between. The CDR3 nucleotides are TGTGCCAGCAGCAAAAGCGGTACAGAGACCCAGTACTTC. It is translated as CASSKSGTETQYF.

This clone has more than one count but fewer than ten. V gene TRBV5-6 combines with J gene TRBJ2-1, with 13 bases lining up with TRBD2. J lost 7 bases, V lost 4 bases, and 5 bases had no gene match. The germline CDR1 and CDR2 sequences are SGHDT and YYEEEE. The CDR3 spans 15 residues. CDR3 in amino acids: CASSRTSGSPNEQFF. CDR3 coding DNA: TGTGCCAGCAGCAGGACTAGCGGGAGTCCAAATGAGCAGTTCTTC.

J is TRBJ1-2 and V is TRBV7-9; 7 positions match TRBD1. Germline V gene lookup returns CDR1 SEHNR and CDR2 FQNEAQ (reference sequence). This CDR3 is 15 amino acids long. V shed 1 base, J shed 4 bases, and the junction held 6 bases outside the gene matches. The CDR3, as DNA: TGTGCCAGCAGCTTAGGCAGAGGGGGCATCTATGGCTACACCTTC. Its translation: CASSLGRGGIYGYTF. The entire variable domain, with the rest obtained from reference TRBV7-9 and TRBJ1-2, is as follows: DTGVSQNPRHKITKRGQNVTFRCDPISEHNRLYWYRQTLGQGPEFLTYFQNEAQLEKSRLLSDRFSAERPKGSFSTLEIQRTEQGDSAMYLCASSLGRGGIYGYTFGSGTRLTVV.

The genes are TRBV27 and TRBJ2-3; TRBD1 is a possible D gene (5 bases). The germline gives CDR1 MNHEY, CDR2 SMNVEV (reference sequence). V was clipped by 6 bases and J by 6 bases, with 10 bases between them. The CDR3 covers 12 residues. This CDR3 is CASRGPVDTQYF. CDR3 in DNA: TGTGCCAGCAGGGGGCCGGTGGATACGCAGTATTTT.

V and J are TRBV3-1 (or the pseudogene TRBV3-2) and TRBJ2-1; 10 bases map to TRBD2. V lost 2 bases and J lost 7; bases outside the gene matches: 5. CDR1 LGHDT and CDR2 YNNKEL come from the germline V gene (reference sequence). The CDR3 is 15 amino acids. CDR3 residues: CASSQQREGENEQFF. DNA of the CDR3: TGTGCCAGCAGCCAACAGCGGGAGGGAGAAAATGAGCAGTTCTTC.

The genes are TRBV6-5 and TRBJ2-7; TRBD1 agrees at 9 bases. The CDR3 covers 14 residues. V was pared by 7 bases and J by 6 bases, with 10 bases of the junction left unmatched. Germline CDR1 is MNHEY and CDR2 is SVGAGI. For the CDR3, the DNA is TGTGCCAGCACGGGACAGGGTTCCCTCTCCGAGCAGTACTTC. This gives the protein CASTGQGSLSEQYF.

V usage is TRBV27 and J usage is TRBJ2-7, with D possibly being TRBD1 (6 bases). The CDR3 is 17 residues long. Germline assignment: CDR1 MNHEY and CDR2 SMNVEV (reference sequence). V was shortened by 5 bases and J by 5 bases, with 25 bases between the two germline ends. The CDR3 bases are TGTGCCAGCAGTAGTAGGGGGATGCCCAGGGCTGGAGACGAGCAGTACTTC. It is translated as CASSSRGMPRAGDEQYF.

The J gene is TRBJ1-6, the V gene TRBV7-3; D ambiguous. V lost 5 bases, J lost 7 bases, and 6 bases lay in between. This CDR3 has 12 amino acids. Looked up from germline, CDR1 is SGHTA and CDR2 is FQGTGA. The CDR3 bases are TGTGCCAGCAGCCTACAGAATTCACCCCTCCACTTT. Translating it yields CASSLQNSPLHF. Full variable domain (rest looked up from reference TRBV7-3 and TRBJ1-6): GAGVSQTPSNKVTEKGKYVELRCDPISGHTALYWYRQSLGQGPEFLIYFQGTGAADDSGLPNDRFFAVRPEGSVSTLKIQRTERGDSAVYLCASSLQNSPLHFGNGTRLTVT.

The chain's CDR3 is CASATGVGESYTF. The CDR3 DNA sequence: TGTGCCAGCGCGACAGGGGTAGGGGAGAGTTACACCTTC. This sequence joins TRBV2 and TRBJ1-2; 8 positions agree with TRBD1. This CDR3 contains 13 residues. The ends lost 8 bases at V and 11 bases at J; junction bases unmatched: 13. CDR1 is SNHLY, CDR2 FYNNEI, per germline.